These T cell receptor beta chains were read from a single sample in a study of OX40 agonist ivuxolimab in advanced cancers. Profiled with immunoSEQ multiplex PCR; TCRdb holds only in-frame clones, not every one. The repertoire holds 35,000 to 55,000 clones, with approximately 90% as singletons. Sequencing used CD4+ or CD8+ T cells sorted from blood, obtained in a trial of the OX40 agonist ivuxolimab. These receptors were taken from an adult with an advanced solid tumor such as melanoma, head and neck, liver or kidney cancer. CDR3s include the opening cysteine and the closing phenylalanine or tryptophan. D genes are given only for firm matches. Clone size appears in some rows only: once, few, many, or a class for an expanded clone.

TRBJ2-2	few	.	TRBV6-1	TGTGCCACCCCACCCCCGTGGGGCGGGGAGCTGTTTTTT	CATPPPWGGELFF
TRBJ2-2	.	.	TRBV27	TGTGCCAGCAGTTTTCGAGGGGTTGGCACCGGGGAGCTGTTTTTT	CASSFRGVGTGELFF
TRBJ2-3	.	.	TRBV28	TGTGCCAGCAGTTTAGGGGGAGCTTCAGATACGCAGTATTTT	CASSLGGASDTQYF
TRBJ2-1	.	TRBD1	TRBV6-6	TGTGCCAGCAGGATAACAGGGGTTGACGAGCAGTTCTTC	CASRITGVDEQFF
TRBJ2-1	.	.	TRBV9	TGTGCCAGCAGCGTCGACTCCCCCCACTACAATGAGCAGTTCTTC	CASSVDSPHYNEQFF
TRBJ2-7	.	.	TRBV21-1	TGTGCCAGCAGCAAAACTTTAACAGGGATACCCCTCTACGAGCAGTACTTC	CASSKTLTGIPLYEQYF
TRBJ2-1	.	TRBD2	TRBV7-3	TGTGCCAGCAGCCCGACTAGCGGGCGAAATGAGCAGTTCTTC	CASSPTSGRNEQFF
TRBJ2-1	.	TRBD2	TRBV7-9	TGTGCCAGCAGCTTCTCGGGAGGACCCTACAATGAGCAGTTCTTC	CASSFSGGPYNEQFF
TRBJ2-1	.	TRBD2	TRBV19	TGTGCCAGTATCATGGCTAGCGGGACCGGTGAGCAGTTCTTC	CASIMASGTGEQFF
TRBJ1-1	.	.	TRBV27	TGTGCCAGCAGCTTTACGGGCGGGAGGACTGAAGCTTTCTTT	CASSFTGGRTEAFF
TRBJ2-1	.	.	TRBV5-1	TGCGCCAGCAGCTTGGTCCGCAATGAGCAGTTCTTC	CASSLVRNEQFF
TRBJ1-5	once	.	TRBV10-3	TGTGCCGGAGGGGGGGGACCCAATCAGCCCCAGCATTTT	CAGGGGPNQPQHF
TRBJ2-3	.	.	TRBV21-1	TGTGCCAGCAGTCGAGGATCTTCACGGGACCAGAATACGCAGTATTTT	CASSRGSSRDQNTQYF
TRBJ1-1	.	.	TRBV5-4	TGTGCCAGCAGCTTCACGGGGGCCGGGAAAACTGCTGAAGCTTTCTTT	CASSFTGAGKTAEAFF
TRBJ1-5	.	TRBD1	TRBV6-5	TGTGCCAGCAGTCCGGGACAGGGGGACAATCAGCCCCAGCATTTT	CASSPGQGDNQPQHF
TRBJ2-1	.	TRBD1	TRBV25-1	TGTGTCGCCGCCAGACAGGGGGGGAATGAGCAGTTCTTC	CVAARQGGNEQFF
TRBJ2-3	.	TRBD1	TRBV7-2	TGTGCCAGCAGCTCACCAAGACAGGGTCGACTTAGCACAGATACGCAGTATTTT	CASSSPRQGRLSTDTQYF
TRBJ1-2	once	TRBD1	TRBV11-3	TGTGCCAGCAGCCCCCAGGGGGCGGATGGCTACACCTTC	CASSPQGADGYTF
TRBJ2-7	.	TRBD2	TRBV7-9	TGTGCCAGCAGCCAGGTAGCGGGCGAGCAGTACTTC	CASSQVAGEQYF
TRBJ2-3	.	.	TRBV5-4	TGTGCCAGCAGCTTGGCCGGCGGGTTGAACACAGATACGCAGTATTTT	CASSLAGGLNTDTQYF
TRBJ2-2	.	TRBD1	TRBV18	TGTGCCAGCTCACCAACACAGGGGGCGGCCGGGGAGCTGTTTTTT	CASSPTQGAAGELFF
TRBJ2-5	.	TRBD2	TRBV28	TGTGCCAGCAGTTTGGAGCGGGGGGAGACCCAGTACTTC	CASSLERGETQYF
TRBJ2-5	few	.	TRBV30	TGTGCCTGGAGGACATGGGAGACCCAGTACTTC	CAWRTWETQYF
TRBJ2-7	.	TRBD1	TRBV6-6	TGTGCCAGCAGTTACGCGGGACAGGGGGCGCGCGAGCAGTACTTC	CASSYAGQGAREQYF